Each of the 24 T cell receptor beta chains below was sequenced from the same sample in a study of blood T cells in healthy people across ages. Primed by a sample-barcoded 5' primer and a J-beta primer mix, a second PCR proceeded for about 6 to 11 cycles. MiXCR was run by TCRdb on the 5' RACE reads, yielding one entry per CDR3 protein. Of over 1,500,000 distinct CDR3 sequences listed, 35% to 50% are singletons. Sequenced: blood. The receptors stem from a human donor in good health.

This clonotype has just a few counts. This chain uses TRBV15 with TRBJ2-5, with D tentatively TRBD2 (7 bases). The V and J ends lost 1 base and 9 bases respectively, with 15 bases between them. Looked up from germline, CDR1 is LNHNV and CDR2 is YYDKDF (reference sequence). The CDR3 length is 14 residues. CDR3 nucleotides: TGTGCCACCAGCAGAGTACAGGGAGGGGGGGCCCAGTACTTC. As protein: CATSRVQGGGAQYF.

The CDR3 nucleotides are TGCGCCAGCAGCTTCGGGACTAGCGTAATCGATGAGCAGTTCTTC. It encodes CASSFGTSVIDEQFF. The chain carries TRBV5-1 and TRBJ2-1, with 10 bases fitting TRBD2. This CDR3 comprises 15 residues. CDR1 SGHRS and CDR2 YFSETQ come from the germline V gene. With V trimmed by 2 bases and J by 8 bases, 7 bases remained unmatched.

The chain employs TRBV6-2 or TRBV6-3 and TRBJ2-1, with 12 bases matching TRBD2. The germline gives CDR1 MNHEY, CDR2 SVGEGT. The CDR3 has 16 residues. V gave up 6 bases and J gave up 8 bases; unmatched junction bases: 11. The CDR3 sequence: CASSRLLAGGGDEQFF. CDR3 nucleotide sequence: TGTGCCAGCAGCAGACTACTAGCGGGGGGCGGGGATGAGCAGTTCTTC.

The V and J genes are TRBV11-2 and TRBJ2-3; TRBD2 aligns across 7 bases. The CDR3 is made up of 15 amino acids. V lost 7 bases and J lost 0; bases outside the gene matches: 7. From germline, CDR1 is SGHAT and CDR2 FQNNGV. The CDR3 loop is CASILGRGSTDTQYF. As DNA, the CDR3 is TGTGCCAGCATCCTTGGGCGGGGGAGCACAGATACGCAGTATTTT.

This clonotype appeared many times. The chain is built from TRBV2 and TRBJ2-7; D not certain. Germline V gene lookup returns CDR1 SNHLY and CDR2 FYNNEI. The CDR3 loop spans 11 amino acids. Trimming stripped 4 bases from V and 4 bases from J, with 5 bases between. The chain's CDR3 is CASSVEYEQYF. CDR3 DNA: TGTGCCAGCAGTGTAGAGTACGAGCAGTACTTC.

This clonotype was counted a single time. The chain is built from TRBV30 and TRBJ1-6; tentatively, D is TRBD1 (6 bases). The germline gives CDR1 GTSNPN, CDR2 SVGIG (reference sequence). The CDR3 spans 14 residues. V was clipped by 3 bases and J by 5 bases, with 11 bases between them. The chain's CDR3 is CAWRRQGNNSPLHF. In nucleotides, the CDR3 is TGTGCCTGGAGACGGCAGGGGAATAATTCACCCCTCCACTTT.

This clonotype was seen many times. The chain employs TRBV6-5 and TRBJ2-5; unclear D gene. This CDR3 is 11 amino acids long. The germline V and J ends were trimmed by 5 bases and 2 bases, with 3 bases remaining between them. The germline V gene has CDR1 MNHEY and CDR2 SVGAGI. This CDR3 reads CASSRQETQYF. The DNA for the CDR3 is TGTGCCAGCAGTCGACAAGAGACCCAGTACTTC.

This chain joins TRBV20-1 and TRBJ1-2; no definite D call. CDR3 size: 14 residues. Trimming took off 4 bases at V and 3 bases at J, with 15 bases between the two ends. Germline V lookup: CDR1 DFQATT, CDR2 SNEGSKA (reference sequence). CDR3 DNA: TGCAGTGCTATTGAAGGCTCCTTAGACTATGGCTACACCTTC. The encoded protein is CSAIEGSLDYGYTF.

The chain is built from TRBV24-1 and TRBJ1-5, with a possible D match to TRBD1 (5 bases). Germline-derived CDR1 and CDR2 are KGHDR and SFDVKD. The CDR3 sequence is 14 residues long. The V gene lost 7 bases and the J gene lost 0 bases, with 9 bases spanning the gap. For the CDR3, the DNA is TGTGCCACCAGGGGGGTTACTAGCAATCAGCCCCAGCATTTT. Its protein is CATRGVTSNQPQHF.

The chain links TRBV27 to TRBJ2-2; 8 bases fit TRBD1. CDR1 is MNHEY, CDR2 SMNVEV, per germline (reference sequence). CDR3 length equals 15 residues. Losses at the gene ends were 6 bases for V and 6 bases for J; bases not matched to a gene: 9. CDR3 region: CASRPGGAIPGELFF. The CDR3 bases are TGTGCCAGCAGGCCAGGGGGCGCGATCCCCGGGGAGCTGTTTTTT.

V and J are TRBV12-5 and TRBJ1-2, with a possible D match to TRBD1 (6 bases). Trimming stripped 3 bases from V and 8 bases from J, with 13 bases between. The CDR3 contains 13 residues. Germline CDR1 LGHNT, CDR2 FRNRAP. Here the CDR3 reads CASGFNRVDGYTF. In nucleotides, the CDR3 is TGTGCTAGTGGTTTCAACAGGGTAGACGGCTACACCTTC.

The chain couples TRBV9 to TRBJ2-7; 8 bases are a match to TRBD2. The CDR3 extends over 13 amino acids. The J segment lost 5 bases and the V segment lost 0 bases, leaving 1 base of the junction unmatched. Germline-derived CDR1 and CDR2 are SGDLS and YYNGEE. The CDR3 loop reads CASSVGRGDEQYF. The CDR3 DNA reads as TGTGCCAGCAGCGTAGGGCGGGGGGACGAGCAGTACTTC.

This sequence joins TRBV10-3 and TRBJ1-5, with TRBD1 as a possible D gene (5 bases). The CDR3 consists of 14 residues. Germline V gene lookup returns CDR1 ENHRY and CDR2 SYGVKD. The V gene lost 10 bases and the J gene lost 0 bases, with 13 bases spanning the gap. As DNA, the CDR3 is TGTGCCACCAGGCAGGGAACTAGCAATCAGCCCCAGCATTTT. It codes for CATRQGTSNQPQHF.

The chain carries TRBV18 and TRBJ1-5; D not certain. Germline V gives CDR1 KGHSH, CDR2 LQKENI. The CDR3 has 16 residues. Trimming pared 0 bases from V and 5 bases from J, leaving 14 bases between. CDR3 sequence: CASSPPGPYRDQPQHF. CDR3 sequence (DNA): TGTGCCAGCTCACCACCCGGACCTTATAGGGATCAGCCCCAGCATTTT. Variable domain in full (rest from reference TRBV18 and TRBJ1-5): NAGVMQNPRHLVRRRGQEARLRCSPMKGHSHVYWYRQLPEEGLKFMVYLQKENIIDESGMPKERFSAEFPKEGPSILRIQQVVRGDSAAYFCASSPPGPYRDQPQHFGDGTRLSIL.

This clonotype has just a few counts. Written as DNA, the CDR3 is TGCAGTGCTAGGGATCCGGGACTGACCTATGGCTACACCTTC. As protein: CSARDPGLTYGYTF. The V and J genes are TRBV20-1 and TRBJ1-2; tentative D call: TRBD1 (5 bases). The V gene lost 3 bases and the J gene lost 4 bases, with 15 bases spanning the gap. The V gene's germline CDR1 is DFQATT and CDR2 SNEGSKA (reference sequence). This CDR3 contains 14 residues.

The genes are TRBV6-5 and TRBJ2-1, with 10 bases lining up with TRBD2. In germline, CDR1 is MNHEY, CDR2 SVGAGI. This CDR3 has 14 residues. V was pared by 6 bases and J by 8 bases, with 7 bases of the junction left unmatched. Written as DNA, the CDR3 is TGTGCCAGCAGACTGGGACTAGCGAATGATGAGCAGTTCTTC. Translating it yields CASRLGLANDEQFF.

The chain has TRBV10-3 and TRBJ2-4; weak D call: TRBD2 (6 bases). CDR3 size: 15 residues. Germline V CDR1 and CDR2: ENHRY, SYGVKD. The V end lost 2 bases, the J end lost 3 bases, and 11 bases lay between the germline ends. CDR3 nucleotide sequence: TGTGCCATCAGTGAGACGGTAGCGGTCAAAAACATTCAGTACTTC. It is translated as CAISETVAVKNIQYF.

The CDR3 sequence: CSALLTGEGWAFF. The CDR3, as DNA: TGCAGTGCCCTCTTAACAGGGGAGGGATGGGCTTTCTTT. The genes are TRBV20-1 and TRBJ1-1, with 7 bases identical to TRBD1. Germline V gives CDR1 DFQATT, CDR2 SNEGSKA (reference sequence). The V and J ends lost 6 bases and 11 bases, in that order; junction bases with no gene match: 15. The CDR3 totals 13 residues.

This clonotype was seen a handful of times. The chain combines TRBV29-1 with TRBJ1-2; tentative D call: TRBD1 (5 bases). Germline V gene data show CDR1 as SQVTM and CDR2 as ANQGSEA. There are 12 residues in the CDR3. The V gene lost 4 bases and the J gene lost 4 bases, with 10 bases spanning the gap. The CDR3 DNA sequence: TGCAGCGTTGGCCAGGGACCCTATGGCTACACCTTC. Translating it yields CSVGQGPYGYTF.

The chain joins TRBV11-1 to TRBJ1-5; D ambiguous. Germline CDR1 reads SGHAT; CDR2 reads FQDESV (reference sequence). The CDR3 totals 13 residues. V was pared by 5 bases and J by 8 bases, with 13 bases between. For the CDR3, the DNA is TGTGCCAGCAGCCCGAGTTTTAAGGAGCCCCAGCATTTT. Its translation: CASSPSFKEPQHF. The entire variable domain, with the rest obtained from reference TRBV11-1 and TRBJ1-5, is as follows: EAEVAQSPRYKITEKSQAVAFWCDPISGHATLYWYRQILGQGPELLVQFQDESVVDDSQLPKDRFSAERLKGVDSTLKIQPAELGDSAMYLCASSPSFKEPQHFGDGTRLSIL.

The J gene is TRBJ2-1, the V gene TRBV4-1; 7 bases are shared with TRBD2. Germline lookup yields CDR1 MGHRA and CDR2 YSYEKL. This CDR3 has 17 residues. Trimming at V came to 1 base and at J to 5 bases, leaving 11 bases not matched to a gene. CDR3 sequence: CASSQGDRGEWNNEQFF. CDR3 bases: TGCGCCAGCAGCCAAGGGGATCGGGGGGAATGGAACAATGAGCAGTTCTTC.

This clonotype appeared a few times. J is TRBJ2-3 and V is TRBV15; weak D call: TRBD1 (5 bases). Per germline, CDR1 LNHNV and CDR2 YYDKDF (reference sequence). With 0 bases removed from V and 2 bases from J, the gap between germline ends came to 15 bases. This CDR3 is 17 amino acids long. Written as DNA, the CDR3 is TGTGCCACCAGCAGAGATAAGGGGTCAGACTTCACAGATACGCAGTATTTT. It yields the protein CATSRDKGSDFTDTQYF.

V is TRBV6-5 and J is TRBJ2-1; weak D call: TRBD1 (6 bases). The CDR3 sequence is 16 residues long. The germline V and J ends were trimmed by 2 bases and 0 bases, with 11 bases remaining between them. Germline lookup yields CDR1 MNHEY and CDR2 SVGAGI. This chain's CDR3 is CASSYSDRSSYNEQFF. DNA for the CDR3: TGTGCCAGCAGTTACAGCGACAGGAGCTCCTACAATGAGCAGTTCTTC.

This clonotype has at least ten counts. The CDR3 nucleotides read TGTGCCAGCAGTGAATCCTCCATATCAATCGAGCAGTACTTC. Residues: CASSESSISIEQYF. V and J are TRBV6-1 and TRBJ2-5; D ambiguous. The DNA end favors TRBJ2-7, so the J call may be wrong. Germline CDR1 reads MNHNS; CDR2 reads SASEGT. The CDR3 runs to 14 residues.